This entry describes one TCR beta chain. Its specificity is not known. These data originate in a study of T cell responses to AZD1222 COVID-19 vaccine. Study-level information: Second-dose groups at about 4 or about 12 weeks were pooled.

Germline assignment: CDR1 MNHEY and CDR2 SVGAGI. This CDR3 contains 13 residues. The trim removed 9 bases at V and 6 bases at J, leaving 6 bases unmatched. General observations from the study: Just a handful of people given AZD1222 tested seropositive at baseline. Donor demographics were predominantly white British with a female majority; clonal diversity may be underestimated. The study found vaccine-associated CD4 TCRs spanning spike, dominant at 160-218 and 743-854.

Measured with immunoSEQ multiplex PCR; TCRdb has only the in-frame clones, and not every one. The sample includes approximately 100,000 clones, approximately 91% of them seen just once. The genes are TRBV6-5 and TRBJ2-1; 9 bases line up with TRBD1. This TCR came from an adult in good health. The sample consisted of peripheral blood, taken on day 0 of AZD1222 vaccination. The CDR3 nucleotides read TGTGCCAGTCCGGGACAGGGTCTCAATGAGCAGTTCTTC. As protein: CASPGQGLNEQFF.